One T cell receptor beta chain is described in this entry. CDR1 is MGHRA and CDR2 is YSYEKL in the germline V gene. The CDR3 is 16 amino acids. Trimming cost V 0 bases and J 10 bases, with 19 bases left between them. The protocol was immunoSEQ multiplex PCR, while the TCRdb copy is restricted to in-frame clones and leaves out a portion. Of 120,000 or so clones in the sample, about 86% were seen once. This sample was included in a study of PD-1 blockade in mismatch repair-deficient tumors. The chain carries TRBV4-1 and TRBJ1-3; tentatively, D is TRBD1 (6 bases). This sequence was found in an adult with mismatch repair-deficient cancer. Sequenced material: peripheral blood, taken 44 weeks after starting pembrolizumab. CDR3 bases: TGCGCCAGCAGCCAAGATGGGCCAGGGGCTCGGCGGACCATATATTTT. As protein: CASSQDGPGARRTIYF.